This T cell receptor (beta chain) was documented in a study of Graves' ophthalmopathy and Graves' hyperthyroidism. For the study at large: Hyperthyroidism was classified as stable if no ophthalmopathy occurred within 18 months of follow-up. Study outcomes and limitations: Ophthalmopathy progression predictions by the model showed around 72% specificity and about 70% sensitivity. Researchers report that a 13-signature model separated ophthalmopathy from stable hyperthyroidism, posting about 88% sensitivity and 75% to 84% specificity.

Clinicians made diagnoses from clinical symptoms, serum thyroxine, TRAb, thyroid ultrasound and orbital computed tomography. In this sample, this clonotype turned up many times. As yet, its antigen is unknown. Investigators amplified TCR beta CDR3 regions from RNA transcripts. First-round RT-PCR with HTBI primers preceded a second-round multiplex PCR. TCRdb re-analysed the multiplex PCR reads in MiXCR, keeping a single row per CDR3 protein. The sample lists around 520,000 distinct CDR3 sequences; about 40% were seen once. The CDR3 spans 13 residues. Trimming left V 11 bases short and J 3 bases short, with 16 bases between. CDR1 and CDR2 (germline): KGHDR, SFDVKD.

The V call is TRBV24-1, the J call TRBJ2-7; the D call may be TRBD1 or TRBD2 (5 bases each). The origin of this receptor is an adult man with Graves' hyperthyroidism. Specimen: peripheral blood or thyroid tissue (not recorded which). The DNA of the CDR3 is TGTGCCATTGGGGACCCTGGCGTCTACGAGCAGTACTTC. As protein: CAIGDPGVYEQYF.